One T cell receptor (beta chain) is described in this entry. What it recognizes is unknown. Other DNA sequences in this specimen translate into the identical CDR3. The data were produced by immunoSEQ multiplex PCR, yet TCRdb's version contains in-frame clones alone and is incomplete. This table holds millions of clones, approximately 90% found once. The data belong to a study of shared clonotypes between healthy human individuals. Overall study results and limits: What naive subsets generally showed was a larger estimated richness than memory subsets showed.

CD45RA-negative memory and CD45RA+ naive subsets were split from the CD4+ cells. The clonotype comes from a man aged 18 to 35 in good health. Sequencing was performed on naive CD4+ T cells sorted from blood. Described subset: CD45RA+ positively selected.

CDR3 loop: CASSLGTGKETQYF. The CDR3 DNA sequence: TGCGCCAGCAGCTTGGGAACAGGGAAAGAGACCCAGTACTTC. V is TRBV5-1 and J is TRBJ2-5; D may be TRBD1 (6 bases). V was pared by 0 bases and J by 3 bases, with 9 bases between. Germline CDR1 reads SGHRS; CDR2 reads YFSETQ. This CDR3 has 14 residues.